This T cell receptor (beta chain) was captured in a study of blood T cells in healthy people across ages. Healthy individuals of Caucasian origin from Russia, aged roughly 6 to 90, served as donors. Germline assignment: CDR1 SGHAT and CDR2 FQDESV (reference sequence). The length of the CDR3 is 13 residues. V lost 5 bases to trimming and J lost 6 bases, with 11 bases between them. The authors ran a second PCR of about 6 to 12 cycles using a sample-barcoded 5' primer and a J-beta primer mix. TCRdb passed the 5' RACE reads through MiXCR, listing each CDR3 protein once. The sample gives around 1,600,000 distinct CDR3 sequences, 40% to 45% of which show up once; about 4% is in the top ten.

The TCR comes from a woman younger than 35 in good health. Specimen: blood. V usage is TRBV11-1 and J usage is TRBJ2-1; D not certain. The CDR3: CASSVWLANEQFF. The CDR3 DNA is TGTGCCAGCAGCGTATGGCTTGCCAATGAGCAGTTCTTC.